The sequence of this T cell receptor (beta chain) was determined in a study of low-dose radiotherapy and immunotherapy resistance in tumors. Study context: Participants were given intravenous cyclophosphamide 200 mg/m2 every two weeks, one day before radiation and immunotherapy.

In this sample, this clonotype turned up many times. TRAV- and TRBV-specific primers primed first-strand cDNA, covering alpha and beta chains. Both a constant-region primer and a V-primer adapter served to amplify TCRs across 20 PCR cycles. TCRdb used MiXCR to reprocess the reads, holding one entry per CDR3 protein. The table shows under 70,000 distinct CDR3 sequences, with 23% occurring only once. Germline V gene lookup returns CDR1 SQVTM and CDR2 ANQGSEA. The CDR3 spans 18 residues. V dropped 6 bases and J dropped 4; count of bases not matched to a gene: 14. Time point given: after trial treatment. Described treatment: LDRT plus nivolumab, ipilimumab, low-dose cyclophosphamide and aspirin (RACIN trial). In the RACIN dose-escalation trial, donors got nivolumab plus ipilimumab with aspirin, cyclophosphamide and radiotherapy.

Sequencing used PBMCs, obtained after low-dose radiotherapy plus immunotherapy. V and J are TRBV29-1 and TRBJ2-2; 13 positions match TRBD2. The clonotype comes from a male donor with prostate cancer. This CDR3 is CSVARQGTSGTGTGELFF. CDR3 bases: TGCAGCGTCGCCCGCCAGGGGACTAGCGGGACGGGCACCGGGGAGCTGTTTTTT.